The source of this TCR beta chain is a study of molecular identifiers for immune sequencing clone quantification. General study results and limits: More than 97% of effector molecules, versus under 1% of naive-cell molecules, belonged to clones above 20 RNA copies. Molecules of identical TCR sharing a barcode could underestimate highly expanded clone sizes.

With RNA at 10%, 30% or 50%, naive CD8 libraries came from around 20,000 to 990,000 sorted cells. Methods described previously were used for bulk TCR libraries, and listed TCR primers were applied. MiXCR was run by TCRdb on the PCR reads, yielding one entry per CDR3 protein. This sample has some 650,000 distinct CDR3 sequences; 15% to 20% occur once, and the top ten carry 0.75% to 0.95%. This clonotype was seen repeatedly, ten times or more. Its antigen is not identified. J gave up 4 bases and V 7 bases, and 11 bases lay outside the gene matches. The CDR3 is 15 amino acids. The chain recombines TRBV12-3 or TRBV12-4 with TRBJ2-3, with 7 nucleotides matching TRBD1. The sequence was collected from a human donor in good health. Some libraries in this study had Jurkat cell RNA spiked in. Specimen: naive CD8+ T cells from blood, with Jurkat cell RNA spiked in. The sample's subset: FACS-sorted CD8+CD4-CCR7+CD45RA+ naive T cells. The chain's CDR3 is CASTPTGTMADTQYF. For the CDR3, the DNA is TGTGCCAGCACCCCGACAGGGACAATGGCAGATACGCAGTATTTT.